The rows below give T cell receptor beta chains drawn from one sample of a study of human T cells and chemical hapten exposure. TCRdb processed the RACE reads anew with MiXCR; each CDR3 protein has one entry. Of tens of thousands of distinct CDR3 sequences in the sample, approximately 10% were seen once. The sequenced sample was whole blood, obtained in connection with sensitization to the hapten diphenylcyclopropenone (DPC). The receptors shown here come from a woman aged 50 to 60 with alopecia areata. Some clones in this sample may be carry-over from other donors' samples. Each CDR3 is given with its conserved first and last residue.

CDR3 protein	V gene	J gene
CASSILLQGTQGGELFF	TRBV19	TRBJ2-2
CASSQDRLAGSEQYF	TRBV3-1	TRBJ2-7
CASSQEVAAPANYGYTF	TRBV4-3	TRBJ1-2
CASSLDSTYEQYF	TRBV7-2	TRBJ2-7
CASSYSSGTTLPEQYF	TRBV7-8	TRBJ2-7
CASSFQDRINQPQHF	TRBV12-3/TRBV12-4	TRBJ1-5
CASRLSTWDFPRDTDTQYF	TRBV7-8	TRBJ2-3
CASSPTTSTDTQYF	TRBV7-9	TRBJ2-3
CASSVGPGDSAYEQYF	TRBV9	TRBJ2-7
CASRRTGSAEAFF	TRBV28	TRBJ1-1
CASVEGAHQPQHF	TRBV6-2/TRBV6-3	TRBJ1-5
CASSKRGTGGFSNQPQHF	TRBV19	TRBJ1-5
CSARPPGQIYNEQFF	TRBV20-1	TRBJ2-1
CAIRGQGRGPNTQYF	TRBV10-3	TRBJ2-3
CSVGTSNTEAFF	TRBV29-1	TRBJ1-1
CSARGPNTEAFF	TRBV20-1	TRBJ1-1